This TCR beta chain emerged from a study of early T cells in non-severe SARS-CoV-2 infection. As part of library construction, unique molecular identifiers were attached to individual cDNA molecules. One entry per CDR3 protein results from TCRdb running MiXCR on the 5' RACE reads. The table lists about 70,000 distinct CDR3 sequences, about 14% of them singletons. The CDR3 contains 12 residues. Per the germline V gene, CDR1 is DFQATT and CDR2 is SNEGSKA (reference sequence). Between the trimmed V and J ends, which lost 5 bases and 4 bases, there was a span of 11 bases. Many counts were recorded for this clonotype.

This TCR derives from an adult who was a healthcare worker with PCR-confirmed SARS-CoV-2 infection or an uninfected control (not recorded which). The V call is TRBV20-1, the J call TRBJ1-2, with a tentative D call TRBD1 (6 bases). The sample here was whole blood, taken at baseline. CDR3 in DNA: TGCAGTGCTGCCCGGGACACCTATGGCTACACCTTC. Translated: CSAARDTYGYTF.